The sequence of this T cell receptor beta chain was determined in a study of blood T cells in healthy people across ages. The wider study: In model experiments, template switching was able to capture about one barcoded beta molecule for every two T cells that were present. Findings and caveats of the study: A greater number of naive CD4+ cells and higher diversity distinguished long-lived donors from aged donors. Roughly linear age-related decline in beta diversity appeared, significant by age roughly 40.

The CDR3 runs 20 residues. Germline CDR1 reads LNHNV; CDR2 reads YYDKDF (reference sequence). V dropped 0 bases and J dropped 2; count of bases not matched to a gene: 14. Per sample, at least 5 micrograms of total RNA were extracted. A second PCR, run for roughly 7 to 12 cycles, used a sample-barcoded 5' primer plus a J-beta primer mix. A single record per CDR3 protein comes from TCRdb applying MiXCR to the 5' RACE reads. The sample consists of 950,000 to 1,200,000 distinct CDR3 sequences, around two fifths of them appearing once. In regard to this clonotype: The target antigen is unknown.

This TCR was sampled from a man between 18 and 29 years old in good health. J is TRBJ2-3 and V is TRBV15; 10 nucleotides agree with TRBD2. The sequenced sample consisted of blood. The CDR3 loop is CATSRDYGESSGGNTDTQYF. CDR3 sequence (DNA): TGTGCCACCAGCAGAGATTACGGGGAGTCTAGCGGGGGTAACACAGATACGCAGTATTTT.